Below, 14 T cell receptor beta chains from the same sample are listed, as sequenced in a study of blood T cell repertoires in COVID-19 (dated by TCRdb to 2018 to 2020). The method behind the library was the immunoSEQ multiplex PCR assay. In its TCRdb copy, this immuneACCESS table keeps in-frame sequences only and misses some clones. Where compared with another copy, unresolved V genes explain less than half of these, and the others have no known cause. The sample profile shows about 280,000 clones; 86% of them were found once. 3% of the sample comes from the top ten. Sequenced material: peripheral blood. The receptors derive from a woman under 40 with active or convalescent COVID-19.

The chain combines TRBV7-2 with TRBJ2-3, with D possibly TRBD1 on 6 matching bases. Trimming removed 2 bases from V and 4 bases from J, with 10 bases in between. This CDR3 contains 14 residues. CDR1 and CDR2 from the germline V gene are SGHTA and FQGNSA. CDR3 residues: CASSLINRADTQYF. For the CDR3, the DNA is TGTGCCAGCAGCTTAATCAACAGGGCAGATACGCAGTATTTT.

The chain has TRBV30 and TRBJ2-5; the match to TRBD1 covers 9 bases. Per the germline V gene, CDR1 is GTSNPN and CDR2 is SVGIG (reference sequence). The ends lost 4 bases at V and 5 bases at J; junction bases unmatched: 11. CDR3 length equals 15 residues. The CDR3 sequence is CAWKAGQGNQETQYF. The CDR3 nucleotides are TGTGCCTGGAAAGCAGGACAGGGGAATCAGGAGACCCAGTACTTC.

The CDR3 DNA reads TGCAGTGCTAGTAGTGTTTTAGCGGGGGGCATCTACAATGAGCAGTTCTTC. This gives the protein CSASSVLAGGIYNEQFF. This rearrangement joins TRBV20-1 to TRBJ2-1; 10 positions agree with TRBD2. V gave up 3 bases and J gave up 3 bases; unmatched junction bases: 11. CDR1 is DFQATT and CDR2 is SNEGSKA in the germline V gene (reference sequence). The CDR3 totals 17 residues.

A single count supports this clone. The CDR3 sequence: CASIPTSGGSSSYNEQFF. CDR3 nucleotide sequence: TGTGCCAGTATCCCCACTAGCGGGGGCTCCAGCTCCTACAATGAGCAGTTCTTC. The chain employs TRBV19 and TRBJ2-1, with 11 bases identical to TRBD2. CDR1 LNHDA and CDR2 SQIVND come from the germline V gene (reference sequence). The CDR3 spans 18 residues. With 7 bases clipped from V and 0 bases from J, the junction kept 11 bases outside the gene matches.

This clone showed up just once. The genes are TRBV27 and TRBJ1-1; D is uncertain. Deletions cut 2 bases from V and 1 base from J, with 8 bases between. The germline V gene encodes CDR1 MNHEY and CDR2 SMNVEV (reference sequence). The CDR3 loop spans 14 amino acids. CDR3 residues: CASSLNRQNTEAFF. The CDR3 DNA sequence: TGTGCCAGCAGTTTAAATCGACAGAACACTGAAGCTTTCTTT.

The chain is built from TRBV19 and TRBJ2-1; no clear D gene. V was pared by 1 base and J by 8 bases, with 9 bases between. The CDR3 totals 13 residues. CDR1 and CDR2 (germline): LNHDA, SQIVND (reference sequence). The CDR3 loop reads CASSIVPSYEQFF. CDR3 coding DNA: TGTGCCAGTAGTATAGTCCCGAGCTATGAGCAGTTCTTC.

The chain links TRBV19 to TRBJ2-2, with D possibly matching TRBD2 (6 bases). Trimming left V 3 bases short and J 4 bases short, with 9 bases between. The CDR3 covers 14 residues. Germline CDR1 is LNHDA and CDR2 is SQIVND (reference sequence). CDR3 amino acids: CASSMSRGTGELFF. CDR3 bases: TGTGCCAGTAGTATGTCGCGGGGCACCGGGGAGCTGTTTTTT.

The rearrangement links TRBV5-1 to TRBJ2-7; TRBD2 matches 7 bases. V lost 3 bases, J lost 5 bases, and 17 bases stayed unmatched. This CDR3 region has 17 residues. Looked up from germline, CDR1 is SGHRS and CDR2 is YFSETQ. The CDR3 DNA follows: TGCGCCAGCAGCTGGGGGACTACCCTAGGCCAGTTCCACGAGCAGTACTTC. Amino acids: CASSWGTTLGQFHEQYF.

This rearrangement joins TRBV7-8 to TRBJ2-1; 10 bases align to TRBD2. The V gene's germline CDR1 is SGHVS and CDR2 FQNEAQ. V was pared by 5 bases and J by 6 bases, with 10 bases of the junction left unmatched. There are 16 residues in the CDR3. CDR3 amino acids: CASSPAIAGGPNEQFF. In nucleotides, the CDR3 is TGTGCCAGCAGCCCCGCCATAGCGGGGGGCCCCAATGAGCAGTTCTTC.

About this clone itself: Other DNA sequences of this sample code for an identical CDR3. The chain joins TRBV6-4 to TRBJ2-3, with a possible D match to TRBD1 (6 bases). CDR1 and CDR2 from the germline V gene are MRHNA and SNTAGT. V lost 3 bases and J lost 1, with 11 bases in between. CDR3 length: 15 residues. CDR3 nucleotides: TGTGCCAGCAGTGAGGGGGCAGGGGGCACAGATACGCAGTATTTT. Protein product: CASSEGAGGTDTQYF.

Turning to this clone: The junction differs from germline at one of its ends, possibly a read error. The chain uses TRBV18 and TRBJ2-1; 12 positions agree with TRBD2. Germline assignment: CDR1 KGHSH and CDR2 LQKENI. The CDR3 has 18 residues. CDR3: CASSPLAGGLLSSNEQFF. The CDR3 DNA is TGTGCCAGCTCGCCACTAGCGGGGGGCCTTCTGTCGTCCAATGAGCAGTTCTTC.

This chain joins TRBV6-5 and TRBJ1-2; the match to TRBD1 covers 8 bases. V lost 6 bases, J lost 2 bases, and 5 bases stayed unmatched. Germline CDR1 MNHEY, CDR2 SVGAGI. The CDR3 is made up of 14 amino acids. The CDR3 DNA reads TGTGCCAGCAGCCTCCGACAGGGGAACTATGGCTACACCTTC. It specifies CASSLRQGNYGYTF.

This chain connects TRBV11-3 to TRBJ2-7; 8 nucleotides align to TRBD1. Trimming cost V 5 bases and J 5 bases; bases outside gene matches: 8. The CDR3 covers 14 residues. Germline CDR1 is SGHNT and CDR2 is YENEEA. As DNA, the CDR3 is TGTGCCAGCAGCCCGGCCGACAGGGGCCACGAGCAGTACTTC. It is translated as CASSPADRGHEQYF.

This clone was observed a few times. The chain couples TRBV9 to TRBJ2-6; no firm D call. Per germline, CDR1 SGDLS and CDR2 YYNGEE. This CDR3 contains 15 residues. V lost 4 bases and J 4 bases, leaving 12 bases between the germline ends. The CDR3 sequence: CASSSLEAGANVLTF. Written as DNA, the CDR3 is TGTGCCAGCAGCTCGCTAGAGGCGGGGGCCAACGTCCTGACTTTC.